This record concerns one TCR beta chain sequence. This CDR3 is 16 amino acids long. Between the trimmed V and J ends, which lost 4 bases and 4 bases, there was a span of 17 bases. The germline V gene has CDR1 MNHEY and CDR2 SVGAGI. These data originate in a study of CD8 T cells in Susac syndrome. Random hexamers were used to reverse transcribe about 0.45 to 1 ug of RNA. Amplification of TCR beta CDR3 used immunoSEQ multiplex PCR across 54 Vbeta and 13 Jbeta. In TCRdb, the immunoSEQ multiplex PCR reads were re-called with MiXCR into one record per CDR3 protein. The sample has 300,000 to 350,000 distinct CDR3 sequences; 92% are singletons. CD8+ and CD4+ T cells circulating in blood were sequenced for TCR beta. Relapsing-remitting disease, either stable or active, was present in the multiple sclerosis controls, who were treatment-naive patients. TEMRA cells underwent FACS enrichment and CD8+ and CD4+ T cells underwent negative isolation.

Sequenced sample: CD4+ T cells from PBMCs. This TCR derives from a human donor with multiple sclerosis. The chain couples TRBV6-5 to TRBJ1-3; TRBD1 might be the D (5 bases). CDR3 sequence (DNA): TGTGCCAGCAGTTCAGACAGTACGGGCCAGGGAAACACCATATATTTT. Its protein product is CASSSDSTGQGNTIYF.